This record concerns one TCR beta chain sequence. These data belong to a study of blood T cell repertoires in COVID-19. The V and J ends lost 0 bases and 6 bases, in that order; junction bases with no gene match: 7. The CDR3 loop spans 16 amino acids. CDR1 is LNHDA and CDR2 is SQIVND in the germline V gene (reference sequence). Data came from immunoSEQ multiplex PCR; TCRdb stores just in-frame clones and leaves some out. The sample carries roughly 80,000 clones, around 81% recorded once. This sequence was found in a human donor in a cohort sampled during active COVID-19. The sequencing input was peripheral blood. This chain connects TRBV19 to TRBJ2-3; TRBD1 aligns across 9 bases. DNA for the CDR3: TGTGCCAGTAGTATAGAGAAGACAGGGGGGGCTGATACGCAGTATTTT. It specifies CASSIEKTGGADTQYF.